The next 31 T cell receptor beta chains were all read from a single sample in a study of T cell responses to AZD1222 COVID-19 vaccine. Profiling relied on immunoSEQ multiplex PCR, and the TCRdb table lists in-frame clones only, not all of them. The data hold roughly 200,000 clones, with about 92% observed a single time. The sample consisted of peripheral blood, taken 28 days after the second dose of the MenACWY control vaccine. The receptors shown here come from an adult who received the MenACWY meningococcal vaccine as a control.

The V and J genes are TRBV12-3 or TRBV12-4 and TRBJ2-3, with TRBD2 identical over 7 bases. J gave up 5 bases and V 8 bases, and 7 bases lay outside the gene matches. This CDR3 spans 13 amino acids. In nucleotides, the CDR3 is TGTGCCAGCCAAGTAGGGAGGGGAGATACGCAGTATTTT. Translated: CASQVGRGDTQYF.

The chain uses TRBV29-1 and TRBJ2-1, with no clear D. The CDR3 extends over 14 amino acids. Germline CDR1 is SQVTM and CDR2 is ANQGSEA. The V end was cut by 7 bases, the J end by 4 bases, with 17 bases between. CDR3 sequence reads: CSAYRTESYNEQFF. The CDR3 DNA is TGCAGCGCTTATCGGACCGAATCTTACAATGAGCAGTTCTTC.

The chain recombines TRBV7-8 with TRBJ1-5; 9 bases align to TRBD1. Germline V gene lookup returns CDR1 SGHVS and CDR2 FQNEAQ. V lost 2 bases, J lost 6 bases, and 5 bases stayed unmatched. This CDR3 comprises 15 residues. CDR3 sequence reads: CASSLKQGAFQPQHF. The CDR3 DNA reads TGTGCCAGCAGCTTAAAACAGGGGGCATTTCAGCCCCAGCATTTT.

The chain employs TRBV3-1 (or the pseudogene TRBV3-2) and TRBJ2-7; no clear D gene. The germline V and J ends were trimmed by 1 base and 3 bases, with 7 bases remaining between them. Germline-derived CDR1 and CDR2 are LGHDT and YNNKEL (reference sequence). The CDR3 runs 13 residues. CDR3 sequence: CASSQVVSYEQYF. The CDR3 DNA reads TGTGCCAGCAGCCAAGTGGTAAGCTACGAGCAGTACTTC.

J is TRBJ2-2 and V is TRBV4-3, with 11 bases that match TRBD2. J was trimmed by 1 base and V by 3 bases; bases with no gene match: 13. This CDR3 spans 20 amino acids. In germline, CDR1 is LGHNA, CDR2 YSLEER. CDR3 loop: CASSQAPLLAGVVNTGELFF. In nucleotides, the CDR3 is TGCGCCAGCAGCCAGGCTCCGTTACTAGCGGGAGTGGTGAACACCGGGGAGCTGTTTTTT.

This chain connects TRBV11-2 to TRBJ1-1; no firm D call. This CDR3 is built from 13 residues. V shed 5 bases and J shed 6 bases, with 13 bases lying between them. Germline V gene data show CDR1 as SGHAT and CDR2 as FQNNGV. The CDR3 reads CASSTTWVAEAFF. Here the CDR3 DNA reads TGTGCCAGCAGCACGACCTGGGTTGCTGAAGCTTTCTTT.

Here the CDR3 DNA reads TGCGCCAGCAGCCTCCTCAGGGAAAGGGGCACTGAAGCTTTCTTT. Translation: CASSLLRERGTEAFF. The chain combines TRBV5-1 with TRBJ1-1, with D maybe TRBD1 (5 bases). Looked up from germline, CDR1 is SGHRS and CDR2 is YFSETQ. This CDR3 region has 15 residues. V lost 4 bases and J lost 4, with 17 bases in between.

This chain links TRBV7-2 with TRBJ2-7; the D gene is possibly TRBD1 (6 bases). Germline V lookup: CDR1 SGHTA, CDR2 FQGNSA. Trimming removed 5 bases at V and 7 bases at J, with 18 bases between. The CDR3 is 14 amino acids. The CDR3 sequence: CASSQEARGREQYF. The CDR3 coding sequence is TGTGCCAGCAGCCAAGAGGCCAGGGGAAGGGAGCAGTACTTC.

The chain carries TRBV15 and TRBJ2-5, with 8 positions matching TRBD1. From germline, CDR1 is LNHNV and CDR2 YYDKDF (reference sequence). This CDR3 spans 16 amino acids. V was clipped by 3 bases and J by 5 bases; unmatched bases: 11. In DNA, the CDR3 is TGTGCCACCAGCAGGCTTACCAGACAGGGGACGGAGACCCAGTACTTC. Its translation: CATSRLTRQGTETQYF. Filled out from reference TRBV15 and TRBJ2-5, the complete variable domain reads DAMVIQNPRYQVTQFGKPVTLSCSQTLNHNVMYWYQQKSSQAPKLLFHYYDKDFNNEADTPDNFQSRRPNTSFCFLDIRSPGLGDTAMYLCATSRLTRQGTETQYFGPGTRLLVL.

The chain uses TRBV30 and TRBJ2-7; maybe TRBD1 (5 bases). The CDR3 has 13 residues. Germline lookup yields CDR1 GTSNPN and CDR2 SVGIG (reference sequence). Deletions cut 2 bases from V and 2 bases from J, with 10 bases between. The CDR3 region is CAWSKGLTYEQYF. CDR3 nucleotides: TGTGCCTGGAGTAAGGGGCTGACCTACGAGCAGTACTTC. The variable domain in full, with the rest retrieved from reference TRBV30 and TRBJ2-7, is SQTIHQWPATLVQPVGSPLSLECTVEGTSNPNLYWYRQAAGRGLQLLFYSVGIGQISSEVPQNLSASRPQDRQFILSSKKLLLSDSGFYLCAWSKGLTYEQYFGPGTRLTVT.

This chain uses TRBV3-1 (or the pseudogene TRBV3-2) with TRBJ1-1, with D unresolved. This CDR3 region has 12 residues. Looked up from germline, CDR1 is LGHDT and CDR2 is YNNKEL (reference sequence). The V end lost 7 bases, the J end lost 6 bases, and 12 bases lay between the germline ends. Written as DNA, the CDR3 is TGTGCCAGCATCCCTCGCGAGCCTGAAGCTTTCTTT. It translates to CASIPREPEAFF.

A few counts support this clone. The J gene is TRBJ2-7, the V gene TRBV30; the match to TRBD1 covers 11 bases. This CDR3 contains 15 residues. The trim removed 0 bases at V and 3 bases at J, leaving 4 bases unmatched. The germline V gene encodes CDR1 GTSNPN and CDR2 SVGIG (reference sequence). CDR3 coding DNA: TGTGCCTGGAGTGTAAGGGACAGGGGGATCTACGAGCAGTACTTC. This gives the protein CAWSVRDRGIYEQYF.

This clone was seen a single time. V is TRBV6-5 and J is TRBJ1-1; D is undetermined. Trimming removed 2 bases from V and 0 bases from J, with 7 bases in between. Germline CDR1 is MNHEY and CDR2 is SVGAGI. The CDR3 totals 14 residues. CDR3 in DNA: TGTGCCAGCAGTTACGGGAGTATGAACACTGAAGCTTTCTTT. It codes for CASSYGSMNTEAFF.

This clone showed up just once. V is TRBV5-6 and J is TRBJ2-5; D tentatively fits TRBD1 or TRBD2 (7 bases each). Trimming removed 4 bases from V and 4 bases from J, with 17 bases in between. Germline CDR1 is SGHDT and CDR2 is YYEEEE. This CDR3 contains 15 residues. The CDR3, as DNA: TGTGCCAGCAGCCGGGGGAGGGGGCTGGGAGAGACCCAGTACTTC. It codes for CASSRGRGLGETQYF.

The chain recombines TRBV11-2 with TRBJ2-7; 7 nucleotides agree with TRBD1. Losses at the gene ends were 4 bases for V and 6 bases for J; bases not matched to a gene: 12. Germline CDR1 reads SGHAT; CDR2 reads FQNNGV. CDR3 length: 15 residues. CDR3 sequence (DNA): TGTGCCAGCAGCTCCGTGACAGGGAACGAGGGCGAGCAGTACTTC. Protein product: CASSSVTGNEGEQYF. Filled out from reference TRBV11-2 and TRBJ2-7, the complete variable domain reads EAGVAQSPRYKIIEKRQSVAFWCNPISGHATLYWYQQILGQGPKLLIQFQNNGVVDDSQLPKDRFSAERLKGVDSTLKIQPAKLEDSAVYLCASSSVTGNEGEQYFGPGTRLTVT.

This clone was seen a single time. The genes are TRBV4-3 and TRBJ2-1, with TRBD2 as a possible D gene (6 bases). CDR1 is LGHNA, CDR2 YSLEER, per germline. Trimming took 0 bases from V and 2 from J, leaving 11 bases between them. This CDR3 spans 16 amino acids. DNA of the CDR3: TGCGCCAGCAGCCAAGATTTAGCGGAAGCCTACAATGAGCAGTTCTTC. Protein sequence: CASSQDLAEAYNEQFF.

J is TRBJ1-5 and V is TRBV10-1; 7 nucleotides agree with TRBD1. The CDR3 is made up of 13 amino acids. Trimming took 7 bases from V and 2 from J; bases not matched to a gene: 2. CDR1 WNHNN and CDR2 SYGVQD come from the germline V gene (reference sequence). This CDR3 is CASTGQGNQPQHF. The CDR3 DNA reads TGCGCCAGCACCGGACAGGGCAATCAGCCCCAGCATTTT.

This chain links TRBV28 with TRBJ1-2; TRBD1 is a possible D gene (5 bases). CDR3 length: 13 amino acids. CDR1 MDHEN and CDR2 SYDVKM come from the germline V gene. Deletions cut 6 bases from V and 4 bases from J, with 12 bases between. The CDR3 region has the DNA TGTGCCAGCAGACCTGCGGGGGGCTATGGCTACACCTTC. Translation gives CASRPAGGYGYTF.

The V and J genes are TRBV7-9 and TRBJ2-1, with TRBD2 matching 10 bases. Germline CDR1 and CDR2: SEHNR and FQNEAQ (reference sequence). The CDR3 is made up of 16 amino acids. Trimming took 5 bases from V and 4 from J; bases not matched to a gene: 8. The CDR3 is CASSPWTSGGYNEQFF. DNA for the CDR3: TGTGCCAGCAGCCCGTGGACTAGCGGAGGTTACAATGAGCAGTTCTTC.

V is TRBV25-1 and J is TRBJ1-2, with 9 bases matching TRBD1. The junction had 1 base not matched to a gene; V was cut back by 3 bases and J by 5 bases. Germline V gene data show CDR1 as MGHDK and CDR2 as SYGVNS. The CDR3 extends over 13 amino acids. This CDR3 is CASSETGGYGYTF. CDR3 DNA: TGTGCCAGCAGTGAGACAGGGGGTTATGGCTACACCTTC.

The chain couples TRBV7-9 to TRBJ2-7; D ambiguous. V lost 3 bases and J lost 0, with 12 bases in between. Germline CDR1 and CDR2: SEHNR and FQNEAQ (reference sequence). This CDR3 spans 15 amino acids. CDR3 loop: CASSFQEVTSYEQYF. Here the CDR3 DNA reads TGTGCCAGCAGCTTTCAGGAAGTTACCTCCTACGAGCAGTACTTC.

The chain couples TRBV28 to TRBJ2-3, with D unresolved. Trimming removed 8 bases at V and 6 bases at J, with 12 bases between. This CDR3 is built from 12 residues. Germline V gene data show CDR1 as MDHEN and CDR2 as SYDVKM. The CDR3 DNA is TGTGCCAGCTACAGATTCGTCGATACGCAGTATTTT. It specifies CASYRFVDTQYF. Variable domain in full (rest from reference TRBV28 and TRBJ2-3): DVKVTQSSRYLVKRTGEKVFLECVQDMDHENMFWYRQDPGLGLRLIYFSYDVKMKEKGDIPEGYSVSREKKERFSLILESASTNQTSMYLCASYRFVDTQYFGPGTRLTVL.

The genes are TRBV29-1 and TRBJ1-1; TRBD1 matches at 9 bases. With 5 bases clipped from V and 0 bases from J, the junction kept 7 bases outside the gene matches. The CDR3 length is 15 residues. CDR1 and CDR2 from the germline V gene are SQVTM and ANQGSEA. DNA of the CDR3: TGCAGCGTTCGTCCCGGGACAGGGTTGAACACTGAAGCTTTCTTT. Translating gives CSVRPGTGLNTEAFF.

The chain carries TRBV10-3 and TRBJ2-1; 11 bases are shared with TRBD1. J lost 3 bases, V lost 10 bases, and 2 bases had no gene match. CDR3 size: 13 residues. CDR1 and CDR2 (germline): ENHRY, SYGVKD. The CDR3 region is CATGTGGYNEQFF. CDR3 sequence (DNA): TGTGCCACCGGGACAGGGGGCTACAATGAGCAGTTCTTC.

The chain uses TRBV19 and TRBJ1-2; D is unclear. Trimming removed 2 bases from V and 0 bases from J, with 7 bases in between. This CDR3 is built from 14 residues. Germline CDR1 reads LNHDA; CDR2 reads SQIVND (reference sequence). The CDR3 sequence is CASSIQRTNYGYTF. CDR3 bases: TGTGCCAGTAGTATACAACGGACTAACTATGGCTACACCTTC.

This rearrangement joins TRBV5-1 to TRBJ2-1; 8 bases are shared with TRBD2. This CDR3 has 18 residues. CDR1 and CDR2 from the germline V gene are SGHRS and YFSETQ. J was trimmed by 8 bases and V by 0 bases; bases with no gene match: 16. The CDR3 coding sequence is TGCGCCAGCAGCTTGGGGGGGCTCAGCGGGAGCCCTTGGGATGAGCAGTTCTTC. Encoded protein: CASSLGGLSGSPWDEQFF.

The chain carries TRBV25-1 and TRBJ1-1; TRBD1 matches at 7 bases. With V trimmed by 1 base and J by 0 bases, 5 bases remained unmatched. This CDR3 has 16 amino acids. Germline CDR1 reads MGHDK; CDR2 reads SYGVNS. The CDR3 coding sequence is TGTGCCAGCAGTGAATTTGCGACAGGGCTGAACACTGAAGCTTTCTTT. Amino acid sequence: CASSEFATGLNTEAFF.

V is TRBV10-2 and J is TRBJ1-2; D is undetermined. V dropped 0 bases and J dropped 2 bases, with 19 bases sitting between them. Germline V gene data show CDR1 as WSHSY and CDR2 as SAAADI. The CDR3 sequence is 18 residues long. Here the CDR3 reads CASSESRTLWTLNYGYTF. CDR3 DNA: TGCGCCAGCAGTGAGTCGAGAACACTTTGGACCCTAAACTATGGCTACACCTTC.

V usage is TRBV5-1 and J usage is TRBJ1-1, with D maybe TRBD1 (5 bases). Trimming pared 0 bases from V and 3 bases from J, leaving 12 bases between. Germline CDR1 is SGHRS and CDR2 is YFSETQ. The CDR3 sequence is 15 residues long. The CDR3: CASSLVIGRDTEAFF. The CDR3 region has the DNA TGCGCCAGCAGCTTGGTAATCGGCAGGGACACTGAAGCTTTCTTT.

A single count supports this clone. V gene TRBV18 combines with J gene TRBJ2-3; weak D call: TRBD2 (6 bases). Trimming cost V 2 bases and J 4 bases, with 7 bases left between them. The CDR3 covers 13 residues. Germline-derived CDR1 and CDR2 are KGHSH and LQKENI. CDR3 sequence (DNA): TGTGCCAGCTCACCAGGAGGGTCAGATACGCAGTATTTT. The encoded protein is CASSPGGSDTQYF.

V and J are TRBV5-1 and TRBJ1-6; D perhaps matches TRBD1 (6 bases). CDR1 and CDR2 (germline): SGHRS, YFSETQ. CDR3 size: 15 residues. V lost 3 bases and J 10 bases, leaving 17 bases between the germline ends. Here the CDR3 reads CASSSPGVSESPLHF. DNA of the CDR3: TGCGCCAGCAGCTCCCCAGGGGTCTCGGAATCACCCCTCCACTTT.